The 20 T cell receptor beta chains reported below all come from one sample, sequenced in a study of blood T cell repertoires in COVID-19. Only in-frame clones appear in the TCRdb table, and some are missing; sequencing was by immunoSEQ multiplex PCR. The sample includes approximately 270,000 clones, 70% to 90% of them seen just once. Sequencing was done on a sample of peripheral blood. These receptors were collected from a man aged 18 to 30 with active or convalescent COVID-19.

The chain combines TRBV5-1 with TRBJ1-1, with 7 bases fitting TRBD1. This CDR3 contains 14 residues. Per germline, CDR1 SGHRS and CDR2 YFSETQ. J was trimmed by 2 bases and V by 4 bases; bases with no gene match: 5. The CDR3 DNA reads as TGCGCCAGCAGCAAAGGGACAGCAAACACTGAAGCTTTCTTT. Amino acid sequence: CASSKGTANTEAFF. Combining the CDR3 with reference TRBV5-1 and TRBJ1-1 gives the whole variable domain KAGVTQTPRYLIKTRGQQVTLSCSPISGHRSVSWYQQTPGQGLQFLFEYFSETQRNKGNFPGRFSGRQFSNSRSEMNVSTLELGDSALYLCASSKGTANTEAFFGQGTRLTVV.

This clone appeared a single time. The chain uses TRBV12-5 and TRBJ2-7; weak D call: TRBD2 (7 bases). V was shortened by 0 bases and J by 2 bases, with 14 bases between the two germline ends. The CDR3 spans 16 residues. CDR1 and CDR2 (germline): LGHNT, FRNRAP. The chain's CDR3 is CASGLVLGGVPYEQYF. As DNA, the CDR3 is TGTGCTAGTGGTTTGGTACTAGGGGGGGTACCCTACGAGCAGTACTTC.

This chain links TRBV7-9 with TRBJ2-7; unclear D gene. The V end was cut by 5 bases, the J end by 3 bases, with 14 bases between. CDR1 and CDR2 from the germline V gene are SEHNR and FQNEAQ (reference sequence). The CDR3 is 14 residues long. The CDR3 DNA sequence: TGTGCCAGCAGCCACCCATCGCGCGGCTACGAGCAGTACTTC. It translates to CASSHPSRGYEQYF.

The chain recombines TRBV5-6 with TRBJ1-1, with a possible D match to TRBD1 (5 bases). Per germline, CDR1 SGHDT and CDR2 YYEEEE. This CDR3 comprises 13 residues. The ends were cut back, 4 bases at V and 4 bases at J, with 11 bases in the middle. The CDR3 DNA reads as TGTGCCAGCAGCCGACAGCCAGGCACTGAAGCTTTCTTT. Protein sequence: CASSRQPGTEAFF.

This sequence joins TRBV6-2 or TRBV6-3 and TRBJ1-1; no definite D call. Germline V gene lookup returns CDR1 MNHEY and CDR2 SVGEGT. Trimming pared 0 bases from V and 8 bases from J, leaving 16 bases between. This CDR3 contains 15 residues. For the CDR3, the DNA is TGTGCCAGCAGTTACTCGAGAGTTAGAAGTTTCGAAGCTTTCTTT. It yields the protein CASSYSRVRSFEAFF.

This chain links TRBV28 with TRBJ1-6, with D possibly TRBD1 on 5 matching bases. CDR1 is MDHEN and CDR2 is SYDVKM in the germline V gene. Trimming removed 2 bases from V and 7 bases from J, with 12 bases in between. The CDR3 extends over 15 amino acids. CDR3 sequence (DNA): TGTGCCAGCAGTTTAGCGGGGAGGGACAATTCACCCCTCCACTTT. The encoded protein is CASSLAGRDNSPLHF.

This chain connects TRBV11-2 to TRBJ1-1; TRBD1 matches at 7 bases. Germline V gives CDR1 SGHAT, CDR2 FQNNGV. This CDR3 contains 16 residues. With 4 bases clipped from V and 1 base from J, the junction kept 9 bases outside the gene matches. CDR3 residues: CASSSRKTGPNTEAFF. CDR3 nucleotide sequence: TGTGCCAGCAGCTCCCGTAAGACAGGGCCGAACACTGAAGCTTTCTTT.

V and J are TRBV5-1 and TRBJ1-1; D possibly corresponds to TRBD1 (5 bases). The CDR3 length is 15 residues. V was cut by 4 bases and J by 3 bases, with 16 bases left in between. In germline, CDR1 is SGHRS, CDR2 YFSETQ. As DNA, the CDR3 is TGCGCCAGCAGCGAAGGGGACGGGGGATACACTGAAGCTTTCTTT. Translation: CASSEGDGGYTEAFF.

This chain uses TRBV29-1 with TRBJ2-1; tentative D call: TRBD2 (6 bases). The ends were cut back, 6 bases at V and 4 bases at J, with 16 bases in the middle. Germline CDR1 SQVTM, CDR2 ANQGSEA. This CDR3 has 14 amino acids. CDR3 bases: TGCAGCGTCACCTCTGGAGGGCTGTACAATGAGCAGTTCTTC. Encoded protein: CSVTSGGLYNEQFF.

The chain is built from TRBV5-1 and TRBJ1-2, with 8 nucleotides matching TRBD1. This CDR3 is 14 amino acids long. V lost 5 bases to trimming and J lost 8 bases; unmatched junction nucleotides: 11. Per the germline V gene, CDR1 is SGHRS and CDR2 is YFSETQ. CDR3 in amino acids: CASSQDRAREGYTF. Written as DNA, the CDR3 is TGCGCCAGCAGTCAGGACAGGGCCCGGGAAGGCTACACCTTC.

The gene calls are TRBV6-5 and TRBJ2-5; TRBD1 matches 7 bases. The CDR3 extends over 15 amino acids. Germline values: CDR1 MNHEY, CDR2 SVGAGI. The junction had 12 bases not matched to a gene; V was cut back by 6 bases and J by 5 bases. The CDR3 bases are TGTGCCAGCAGACCGGGACAGCGGCTTCTTGAGACCCAGTACTTC. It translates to CASRPGQRLLETQYF.

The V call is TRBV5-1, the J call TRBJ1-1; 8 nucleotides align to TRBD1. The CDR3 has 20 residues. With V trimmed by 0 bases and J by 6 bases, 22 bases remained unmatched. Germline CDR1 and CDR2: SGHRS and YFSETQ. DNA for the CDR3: TGCGCCAGCAGCTTGGCCGGATCCCCCGGACAGGGTCTCTTTTGGGCTGAAGCTTTCTTT. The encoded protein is CASSLAGSPGQGLFWAEAFF.

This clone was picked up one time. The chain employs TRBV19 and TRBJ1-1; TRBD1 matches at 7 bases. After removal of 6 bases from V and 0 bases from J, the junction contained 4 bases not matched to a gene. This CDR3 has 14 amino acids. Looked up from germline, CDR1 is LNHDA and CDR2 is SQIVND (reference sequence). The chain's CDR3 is CASRGQWVNTEAFF. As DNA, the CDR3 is TGTGCCAGTAGGGGACAGTGGGTGAACACTGAAGCTTTCTTT.

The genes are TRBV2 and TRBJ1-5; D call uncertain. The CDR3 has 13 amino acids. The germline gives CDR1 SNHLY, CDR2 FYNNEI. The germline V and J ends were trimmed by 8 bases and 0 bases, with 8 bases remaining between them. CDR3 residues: CASEGSSNQPQHF. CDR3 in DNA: TGTGCCAGCGAGGGCAGTAGCAATCAGCCCCAGCATTTT.

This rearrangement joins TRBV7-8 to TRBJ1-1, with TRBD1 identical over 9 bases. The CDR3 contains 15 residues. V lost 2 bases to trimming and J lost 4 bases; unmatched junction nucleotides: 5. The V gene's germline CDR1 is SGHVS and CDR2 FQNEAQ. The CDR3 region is CASSLPGQGVTEAFF. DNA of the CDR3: TGTGCCAGCAGCTTACCGGGACAGGGAGTCACTGAAGCTTTCTTT.

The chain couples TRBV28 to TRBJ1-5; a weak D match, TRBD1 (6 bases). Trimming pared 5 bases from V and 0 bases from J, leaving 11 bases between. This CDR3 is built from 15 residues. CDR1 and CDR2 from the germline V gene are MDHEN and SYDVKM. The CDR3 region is CASSVYRDSNQPQHF. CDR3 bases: TGTGCCAGCAGTGTCTACAGGGATAGCAATCAGCCCCAGCATTTT.

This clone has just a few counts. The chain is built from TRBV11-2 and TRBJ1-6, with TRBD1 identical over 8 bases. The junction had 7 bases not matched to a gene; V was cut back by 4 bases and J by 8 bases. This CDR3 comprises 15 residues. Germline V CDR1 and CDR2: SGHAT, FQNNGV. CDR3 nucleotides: TGTGCCAGCAGCTGGGGATCAGGGGGCGATTCACCCCTCCACTTT. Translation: CASSWGSGGDSPLHF.

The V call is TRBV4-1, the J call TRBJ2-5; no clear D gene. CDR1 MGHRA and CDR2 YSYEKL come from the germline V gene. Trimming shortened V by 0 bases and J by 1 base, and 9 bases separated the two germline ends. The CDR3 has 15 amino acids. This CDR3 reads CASSQDRRPQETQYF. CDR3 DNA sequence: TGCGCCAGCAGCCAAGATAGGCGGCCCCAAGAGACCCAGTACTTC.

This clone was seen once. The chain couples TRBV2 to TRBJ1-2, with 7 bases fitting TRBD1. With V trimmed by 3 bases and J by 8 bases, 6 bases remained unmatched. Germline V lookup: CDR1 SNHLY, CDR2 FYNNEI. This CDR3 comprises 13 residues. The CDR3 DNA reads TGTGCCAGCAGTGACAGGGGGGCTAACGGCTACACCTTC. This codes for CASSDRGANGYTF.

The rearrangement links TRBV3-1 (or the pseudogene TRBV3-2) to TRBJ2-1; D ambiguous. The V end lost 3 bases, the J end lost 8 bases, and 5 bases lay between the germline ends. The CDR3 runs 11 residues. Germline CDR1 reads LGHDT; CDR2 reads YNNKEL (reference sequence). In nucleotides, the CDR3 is TGTGCCAGCAGCCAGGGCGATGAGCAGTTCTTC. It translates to CASSQGDEQFF.